The clone carrying this TCR beta chain was detected once. The protocol was immunoSEQ multiplex PCR, while the TCRdb copy is restricted to in-frame clones and leaves out a portion. The sample records roughly 230,000 clones, under 90% being singletons. This entry belongs to a study of blood T cell repertoires in COVID-19. As for the study in general: Sites across the United States, Italy and Spain contributed samples from acute and convalescent COVID-19. PBMCs, B-cell-depleted T cells, or T cells were the source of the cDNA or gDNA that made up the material.

The junction had 3 bases not matched to a gene; V was cut back by 3 bases and J by 6 bases. Germline V gene lookup returns CDR1 LGHDT and CDR2 YNNKEL (reference sequence). The length of the CDR3 is 14 residues. Material: peripheral blood. The chain employs TRBV3-1 (or the pseudogene TRBV3-2) and TRBJ2-7, with 12 nucleotides matching TRBD1. This sequence was found in a woman aged 80 or older with acute or convalescent COVID-19. This CDR3 reads CASSQGTGGAEQYF. CDR3 nucleotide sequence: TGTGCCAGCAGCCAGGGGACAGGGGGCGCCGAGCAGTACTTC.